This TCR beta chain comes out of a study of cytomegalovirus exposure and HLA in healthy donors. General study points: As a later analysis showed, a missense DCLRE1C variant was linked to trimming of TCR beta V- and J-genes.

This clone occurred a few times. Its antigen remains unknown. The PCR was carried out with 60 Vbeta primers and 13 Jbeta primers. Libraries were prepared by immunoSEQ multiplex PCR; TCRdb keeps only in-frame clonotypes and omits some of them. The repertoire holds some 150,000 clones, with 60% to 80% as singletons. From germline, CDR1 is LNHNV and CDR2 YYDKDF (reference sequence). This CDR3 has 14 amino acids. The V gene end was trimmed by 5 bases and the J gene end by 7 bases; junction bases not matched to a gene: 7. This clonotype was sampled from a male donor in good health and CMV-seronegative. This chain joins TRBV15 and TRBJ1-2, with 10 positions matching TRBD1. The material sequenced was PBMCs. The CDR3 sequence: CATSFMGQGLGYTF. CDR3 coding DNA: TGTGCCACCAGCTTTATGGGACAGGGGCTTGGCTACACCTTC.